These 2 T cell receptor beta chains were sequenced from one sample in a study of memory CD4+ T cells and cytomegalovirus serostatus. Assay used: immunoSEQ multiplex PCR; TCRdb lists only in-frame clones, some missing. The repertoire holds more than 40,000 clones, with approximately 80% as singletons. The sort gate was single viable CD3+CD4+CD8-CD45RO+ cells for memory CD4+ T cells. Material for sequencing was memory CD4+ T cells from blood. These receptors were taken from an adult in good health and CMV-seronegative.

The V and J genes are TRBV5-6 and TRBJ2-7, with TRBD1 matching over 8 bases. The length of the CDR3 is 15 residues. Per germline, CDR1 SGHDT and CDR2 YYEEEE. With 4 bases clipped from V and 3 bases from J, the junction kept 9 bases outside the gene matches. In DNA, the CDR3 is TGTGCCAGCAGCCCTTTCAGGGACAGGCTCTACGAGCAGTACTTC. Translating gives CASSPFRDRLYEQYF.

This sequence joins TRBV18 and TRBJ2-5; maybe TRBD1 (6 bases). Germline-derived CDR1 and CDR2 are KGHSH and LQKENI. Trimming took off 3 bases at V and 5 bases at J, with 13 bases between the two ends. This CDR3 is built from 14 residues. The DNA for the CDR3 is TGTGCCAGCTCACCTCGACAGGAGATGGAGACCCAGTACTTC. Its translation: CASSPRQEMETQYF.